The present T cell receptor beta chain was sequenced within a study of blood T cell repertoires in COVID-19. CDR1 MDHEN and CDR2 SYDVKM come from the germline V gene. The CDR3 is 13 amino acids. V was cut by 7 bases and J by 9 bases, with 18 bases left in between. TCRdb keeps only in-frame clones here, not all; method: immunoSEQ multiplex PCR. This table has roughly 100,000 clones, around 85% appearing once. The sample was peripheral blood. This rearrangement joins TRBV28 to TRBJ1-1; D remains unclear. The receptor was isolated from a woman older than 75 with active or convalescent COVID-19. The DNA for the CDR3 is TGTGCCAGCATCTTCTTTTTCGGAGAGAAAGCTTTCTTT. As protein: CASIFFFGEKAFF.